The clone carrying this T cell receptor beta chain was counted many times. Documented time point: newly diagnosed GD, antithyroid drugs for less than 3 months. Preparation of the TCR library used RNA extracted from PBMCs. Clinicians diagnosed Graves' disease using American Thyroid Association guidelines. About 9.2 milliliters of peripheral blood were taken and placed in EDTA tubes. Construction of TCR beta libraries relied on iRepertoire HTBI primers and on Arm-PCR targeting CDR3 regions. Authors' processing steps: Segment identification across samples yielded 50 to 80 TRBV and roughly 15 TRBJ segments. TCRdb reprocessed the multiplex PCR reads via MiXCR and lists one record per CDR3 protein. These V and J calls are TCRdb output, not the study's own analysis. The table shows hundreds of thousands of distinct CDR3 sequences, with roughly a sixth occurring only once. This specimen comes from a study of regulatory T cells in long-lasting Graves disease.

The germline gives CDR1 LGHDT, CDR2 YNNKEL (reference sequence). Trimming took 1 base from V and 7 from J, leaving 7 bases between them. The CDR3 is made up of 12 amino acids. The specimen was peripheral blood mononuclear cells (PBMCs), collected at new diagnosis, from a patient treated with antithyroid drugs. This receptor was identified in a female donor with Graves disease. The chain recombines TRBV3-1 with TRBJ1-2; D call uncertain. The CDR3 DNA follows: TGTGCCAGCAGCCAAGTGTGGAGTGGCTACACCTTC. Amino acids: CASSQVWSGYTF.